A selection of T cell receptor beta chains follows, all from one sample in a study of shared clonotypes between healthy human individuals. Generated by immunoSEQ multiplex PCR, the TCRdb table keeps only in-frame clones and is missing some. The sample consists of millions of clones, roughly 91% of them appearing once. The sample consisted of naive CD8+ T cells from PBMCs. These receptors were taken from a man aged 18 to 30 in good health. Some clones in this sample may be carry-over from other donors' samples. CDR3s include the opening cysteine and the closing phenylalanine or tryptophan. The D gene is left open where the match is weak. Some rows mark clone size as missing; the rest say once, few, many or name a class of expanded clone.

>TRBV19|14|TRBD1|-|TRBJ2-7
CASSDGTGSHEQYF
TGTGCCAGTAGTGACGGGACAGGGTCCCACGAGCAGTACTTC
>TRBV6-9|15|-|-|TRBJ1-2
CASSYYGRTNYGYTF
TGTGCCAGCAGTTACTACGGACGGACTAACTATGGCTACACCTTC
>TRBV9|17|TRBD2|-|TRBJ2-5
CASSVPRSGRGKETQYF
TGTGCCAGCAGCGTTCCCCGTAGCGGGAGGGGGAAGGAGACCCAGTACTTC
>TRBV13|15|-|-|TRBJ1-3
CASSDSLSSGNTIYF
TGTGCCAGCAGCGACAGCCTTTCCTCTGGAAACACCATATATTTT
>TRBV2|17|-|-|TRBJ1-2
CASSDLGGTKINYGYTF
TGTGCCAGCAGTGACCTTGGTGGGACGAAAATTAACTATGGCTACACCTTC
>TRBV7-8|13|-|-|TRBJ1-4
CASSLGGAEKLFF
TGTGCCAGCAGCTTAGGCGGGGCTGAAAAACTGTTTTTT
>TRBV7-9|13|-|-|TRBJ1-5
CASSPSSNQPQHF
TGTGCCAGCAGCCCTAGCTCAAATCAGCCCCAGCATTTT
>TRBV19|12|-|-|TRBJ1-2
CASSIAVHGYTF
TGTGCCAGTAGTATAGCCGTTCATGGCTACACCTTC
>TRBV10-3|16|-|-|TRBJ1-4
CAISESNGVTNEKLFF
TGTGCCATCAGTGAGTCGAACGGGGTAACTAATGAAAAACTGTTTTTT
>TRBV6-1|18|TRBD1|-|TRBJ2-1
CASSEDRRQGPPYNEQFF
TGTGCCAGCAGTGAAGATAGGCGACAGGGGCCCCCATACAATGAGCAGTTCTTC
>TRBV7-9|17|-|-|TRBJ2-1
CASSLLAALTSYNEQFF
TGTGCCAGCAGCTTACTGGCGGCCCTGACCTCCTACAATGAGCAGTTCTTC
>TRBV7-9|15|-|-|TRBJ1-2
CASSHDPSLYRGYTF
TGTGCCAGCAGCCACGACCCCAGTCTCTATAGAGGCTACACCTTC
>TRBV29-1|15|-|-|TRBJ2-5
CSVEEQGLTQETQYF
TGCAGCGTTGAAGAGCAGGGGCTAACCCAAGAGACCCAGTACTTC
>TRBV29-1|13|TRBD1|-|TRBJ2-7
CSVGDRNTYEQYF
TGCAGCGTCGGGGACAGGAATACCTACGAGCAGTACTTC
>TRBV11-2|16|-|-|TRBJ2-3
CASSRGYQISTDTQYF
TGTGCCAGCAGCCGCGGTTATCAGATCTCCACAGATACGCAGTATTTT
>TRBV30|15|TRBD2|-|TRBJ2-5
CAWSLTARRGETQYF
TGTGCCTGGAGCTTAACGGCCAGGCGGGGGGAGACCCAGTACTTC
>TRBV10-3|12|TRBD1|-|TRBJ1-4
CDDRVQMKGLFF
TGTGACGACAGGGTCCAAATGAAGGGTCTGTTTTTT
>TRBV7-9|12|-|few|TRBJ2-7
CASSHPLSEQYF
TGTGCCAGCAGCCATCCTTTGTCCGAGCAGTACTTC
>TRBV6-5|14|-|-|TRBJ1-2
CASRFRETVYGYTF
TGTGCCAGCAGATTCCGGGAGACTGTCTATGGCTACACCTTC
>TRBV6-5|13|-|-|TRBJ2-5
CASSPARGATQYF
TGTGCCAGCAGTCCGGCCCGGGGCGCGACCCAGTACTTC
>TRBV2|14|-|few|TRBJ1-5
CASRSGYSNQPQHF
TGTGCCAGCAGGTCAGGATATAGCAATCAGCCCCAGCATTTT
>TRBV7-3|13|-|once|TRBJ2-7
CASSFGRAFEQYF
TGTGCCAGCAGCTTTGGTAGGGCCTTCGAGCAGTACTTC
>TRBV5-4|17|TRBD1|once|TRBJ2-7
CASSWIGTAQSSYEQYF
TGTGCCAGCAGCTGGATAGGGACAGCACAGAGCTCCTACGAGCAGTACTTC
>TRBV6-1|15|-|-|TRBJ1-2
CASTSIPGVAYGYTF
TGTGCCAGCACCAGTATACCCGGTGTTGCCTATGGCTACACCTTC
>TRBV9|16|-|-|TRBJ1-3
CASSVARDFSGNTIYF
TGTGCCAGCAGCGTCGCCAGAGACTTCTCTGGAAACACCATATATTTT
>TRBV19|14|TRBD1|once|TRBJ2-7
CASSIGQGAHEQYF
TGTGCCAGTAGTATAGGCCAGGGGGCCCACGAGCAGTACTTC
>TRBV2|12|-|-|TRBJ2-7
CASSDDRPREYF
TGTGCCAGCAGCGACGACAGGCCCAGGGAGTACTTC
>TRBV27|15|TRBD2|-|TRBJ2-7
CASSSLLAGGYEQYF
TGTGCCAGCAGTTCCCTCCTAGCGGGAGGGTACGAGCAGTACTTC
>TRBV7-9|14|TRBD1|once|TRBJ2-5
CASSTGTEQETQYF
TGTGCCAGCAGCACGGGGACAGAACAAGAGACCCAGTACTTC
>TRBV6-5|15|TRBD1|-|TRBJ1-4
CASSYSRGRTEKLFF
TGTGCCAGCAGTTACAGCAGGGGGCGCACTGAAAAACTGTTTTTT
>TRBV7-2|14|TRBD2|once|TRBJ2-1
CASSQLAGVREQFF
TGTGCCAGCAGCCAACTAGCGGGGGTCCGGGAGCAGTTCTTC
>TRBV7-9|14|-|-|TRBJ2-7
CASSLTGFPYEQYF
TGTGCCAGCAGCTTAACAGGGTTTCCCTACGAGCAGTACTTC
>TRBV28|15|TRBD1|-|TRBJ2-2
CASSLQGQPTGELFF
TGTGCCAGCAGTTTACAGGGACAGCCCACCGGGGAGCTGTTTTTT
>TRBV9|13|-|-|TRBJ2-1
CASSVGGVNEQFF
TGTGCCAGCAGCGTAGGGGGGGTTAATGAGCAGTTCTTC
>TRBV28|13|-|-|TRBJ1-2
CASSLTPLRGYTF
TGTGCCAGCAGTTTAACCCCCTTGCGTGGCTACACCTTC
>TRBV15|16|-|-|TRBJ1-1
CATSRARGGMNTEAFF
TGTGCCACCAGCAGAGCCCGGGGAGGGATGAACACTGAAGCTTTCTTT
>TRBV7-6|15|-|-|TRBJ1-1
CASSLEWIMNTEAFF
TGTGCCAGCAGCTTAGAATGGATCATGAACACTGAAGCTTTCTTT
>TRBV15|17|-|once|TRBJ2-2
CATSRDRAGPRTGELFF
TGTGCCACCAGCAGAGATAGGGCGGGGCCAAGGACCGGGGAGCTGTTTTTT
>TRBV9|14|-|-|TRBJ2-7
CASSEGPGAYEQYF
TGTGCCAGCAGCGAGGGTCCCGGAGCCTACGAGCAGTACTTC
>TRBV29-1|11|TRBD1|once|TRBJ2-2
CSVQGTGELFF
TGCAGCGTACAGGGGACCGGGGAGCTGTTTTTT
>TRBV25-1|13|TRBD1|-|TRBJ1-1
CASAGQGGTEAFF
TGTGCCAGCGCCGGACAGGGGGGTACTGAAGCTTTCTTT
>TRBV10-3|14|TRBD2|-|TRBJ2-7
CAINLAGDIYEQYF
TGTGCCATCAATCTAGCGGGAGATATCTACGAGCAGTACTTC
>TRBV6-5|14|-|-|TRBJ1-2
CASSYSTREDGYTF
TGTGCCAGCAGTTACTCCACCAGGGAGGATGGCTACACCTTC
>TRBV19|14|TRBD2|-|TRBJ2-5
CASSPVGGVRTQYF
TGTGCCAGTAGCCCCGTTGGGGGGGTGCGGACCCAGTACTTC
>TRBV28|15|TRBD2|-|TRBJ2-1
CASSYPGRAYNEQFF
TGTGCCAGCAGTTACCCCGGGAGGGCTTACAATGAGCAGTTCTTC
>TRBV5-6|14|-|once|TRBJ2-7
CASSLSPRNYEQYF
TGTGCCAGCAGCTTATCACCCCGCAACTACGAGCAGTACTTC
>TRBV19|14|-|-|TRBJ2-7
CASSAGWGGYEQYF
TGTGCCAGTAGCGCAGGATGGGGCGGCTACGAGCAGTACTTC
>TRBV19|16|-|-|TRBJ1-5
CASSTYQGRGNQPQHF
TGTGCCAGTAGTACCTACCAGGGTAGAGGCAATCAGCCCCAGCATTTT
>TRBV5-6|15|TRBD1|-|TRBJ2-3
CASSSGTGVQGTQYF
TGTGCCAGCAGTTCCGGGACAGGGGTGCAGGGTACGCAGTATTTT
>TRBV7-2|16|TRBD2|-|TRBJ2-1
CASSGLAGGAYNEQFF
TGTGCCAGCAGCGGTTTAGCGGGAGGGGCCTACAATGAGCAGTTCTTC